Presented here are 5 T cell receptor beta chains from one specimen sequenced in a study of shared clonotypes between healthy human individuals. The table came from immunoSEQ multiplex PCR; TCRdb's copy has only in-frame clones and leaves some out. Found here are approximately 2.5 million clones, roughly nine tenths of them singletons; the top ten hold under 0.15%. Specimen: naive CD4+ T cells sorted from blood. Subset specified: CD45RA+ positively selected. The source is a man younger than 35 in good health.

The chain joins TRBV19 to TRBJ1-5; TRBD1 is a possible D gene (6 bases). Germline assignment: CDR1 LNHDA and CDR2 SQIVND (reference sequence). The CDR3 extends over 14 amino acids. The germline V and J ends were trimmed by 7 bases and 2 bases, with 12 bases remaining between them. The CDR3 sequence: CASIKGGGNQPQHF. For the CDR3, the DNA is TGTGCCAGTATAAAAGGGGGAGGCAATCAGCCCCAGCATTTT.

The chain recombines TRBV11-2 with TRBJ2-7; 7 nucleotides agree with TRBD2. Germline CDR1 reads SGHAT; CDR2 reads FQNNGV. With V trimmed by 6 bases and J by 1 base, 6 bases remained unmatched. CDR3 size: 14 residues. CDR3 sequence reads: CASSSTSRSYEQYF. DNA for the CDR3: TGTGCCAGCAGTTCGACTAGCAGGTCCTACGAGCAGTACTTC.

The chain combines TRBV29-1 with TRBJ2-1; D might be TRBD2 (6 bases). Per germline, CDR1 SQVTM and CDR2 ANQGSEA. V lost 7 bases and J lost 4, with 17 bases in between. The CDR3 extends over 14 amino acids. The DNA of the CDR3 is TGCAGCGCCAAGGAGGGGAGTTCTTACAATGAGCAGTTCTTC. Translation: CSAKEGSSYNEQFF.

This chain connects TRBV14 to TRBJ2-1, with D possibly matching TRBD1 (5 bases). This CDR3 contains 14 residues. Germline loops: CDR1 SGHDN, CDR2 FVKESK. V lost 1 base to trimming and J lost 9 bases, with 13 bases between them. CDR3 sequence reads: CASSQALVGAEQFF. The DNA for the CDR3 is TGTGCCAGCAGCCAAGCCTTAGTAGGGGCTGAGCAGTTCTTC.

The chain combines TRBV7-9 with TRBJ2-1, with 7 bases fitting TRBD1. The CDR3 has 12 residues. The germline gives CDR1 SEHNR, CDR2 FQNEAQ (reference sequence). Trimming at V came to 3 bases and at J to 10 bases, leaving 3 bases not matched to a gene. CDR3 loop: CASSFDREEQFF. CDR3 DNA sequence: TGTGCCAGCAGCTTCGACAGGGAAGAGCAGTTCTTC.